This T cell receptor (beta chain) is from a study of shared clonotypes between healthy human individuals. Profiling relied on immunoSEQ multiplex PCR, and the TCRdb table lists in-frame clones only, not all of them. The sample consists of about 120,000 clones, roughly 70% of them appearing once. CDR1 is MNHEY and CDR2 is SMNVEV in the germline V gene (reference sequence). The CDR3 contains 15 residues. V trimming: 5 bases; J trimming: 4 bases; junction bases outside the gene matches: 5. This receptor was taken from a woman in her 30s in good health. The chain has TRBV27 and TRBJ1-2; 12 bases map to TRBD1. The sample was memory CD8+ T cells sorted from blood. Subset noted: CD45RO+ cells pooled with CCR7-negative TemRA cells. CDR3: CASSIGTGGVYGYTF. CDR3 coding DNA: TGTGCCAGCAGTATCGGGACAGGGGGCGTCTATGGCTACACCTTC.